A selection of T cell receptor beta chains follows, all from one sample in a study of control samples from healthy donors and cancer patients. TCRdb keeps only in-frame clones here, not all; method: immunoSEQ multiplex PCR. The sample carries hundreds of thousands of clones, roughly 87% recorded once. The source material was PBMCs. The receptor set was obtained from a woman aged 55-69 years with lung cancer. CDR3s include the opening cysteine and the closing phenylalanine or tryptophan. Each record gives: D gene, clone size, J gene, V gene, CDR3 protein, CDR3 DNA. The D gene is left open where the match is weak. Clone sizes are given selectively: once, few, many, or a class where the clone is expanded.

TRBD2 few TRBJ2-1 TRBV7-9 CASSLGRGAVSYNEQFF TGTGCCAGCAGCTTAGGGCGGGGGGCAGTCTCCTACAATGAGCAGTTCTTC
NA NA TRBJ1-5 TRBV6-1 CASSERGGYSNQPQHF TGTGCCAGCAGTGAACGGGGGGGTTATAGCAATCAGCCCCAGCATTTT
TRBD2 NA TRBJ2-5 TRBV2 CASSDGGGATKTQYF TGTGCCAGCAGTGATGGCGGGGGGGCCACCAAGACCCAGTACTTC
TRBD2 NA TRBJ2-2 TRBV9 CASSVGAGGRSAGELFF TGTGCCAGCAGCGTAGGGGCGGGAGGAAGGTCGGCCGGGGAGCTGTTTTTT
TRBD1 NA TRBJ2-5 TRBV5-1 CASSLGTGGQETQYF TGCGCCAGCAGCCTAGGGACAGGGGGCCAAGAGACCCAGTACTTC
TRBD1 NA TRBJ1-4 TRBV5-4 CASRAQGANEKLFF TGTGCCAGCAGAGCCCAGGGGGCTAACGAAAAACTGTTTTTT
NA NA TRBJ1-6 TRBV13 CASNIRETYNSPLHF TGTGCCAGCAACATCCGGGAAACCTATAATTCACCCCTCCACTTT
NA NA TRBJ2-1 TRBV5-4 CASSLGGATYNEQFF TGTGCCAGCAGCTTGGGAGGGGCTACCTACAATGAGCAGTTCTTC
TRBD1 NA TRBJ2-1 TRBV11-3 CASSLRGLYNEQFF TGTGCCAGCAGCTTAAGGGGGCTTTACAATGAGCAGTTCTTC
TRBD2 NA TRBJ2-7 TRBV28 CASATSATYEQYF TGTGCCAGCGCCACTAGCGCCACCTACGAGCAGTACTTC
NA NA TRBJ1-5 TRBV28 CASSFGRPNQPQHF TGTGCCAGCAGTTTTGGGCGGCCTAATCAGCCCCAGCATTTT
TRBD2 NA TRBJ2-7 TRBV11-2 CASSWVTSGSSYEQYF TGTGCCAGCAGCTGGGTGACTAGCGGGAGCTCCTACGAGCAGTACTTC
TRBD1 NA TRBJ1-5 TRBV12-3/TRBV12-4 CASSLGDRESQHF TGTGCCAGCAGTTTAGGGGACAGAGAGTCCCAGCATTTT
TRBD1 NA TRBJ1-2 TRBV9 CASSEGQGNYGYTF TGTGCCAGCAGCGAGGGACAGGGCAACTATGGCTACACCTTC
NA NA TRBJ2-1 TRBV5-1 CASSLLANGYNEQFF TGCGCCAGCAGCTTGTTGGCGAACGGATACAATGAGCAGTTCTTC
TRBD1 NA TRBJ1-1 TRBV5-1 CASSSTGGSTEAFF TGCGCCAGCAGCTCGACAGGGGGTTCCACTGAAGCTTTCTTT
TRBD2 NA TRBJ2-7 TRBV30 CAWQWGTSAYEQYF TGTGCCTGGCAATGGGGGACTAGCGCCTACGAGCAGTACTTC
TRBD2 NA TRBJ2-1 TRBV7-2 CASSRTSGIYNEQFF TGTGCCAGCAGCCGGACTAGCGGGATTTACAATGAGCAGTTCTTC
NA once TRBJ1-4 TRBV5-1 CASSLGDTRRNEKLFF TGCGCCAGCAGCCTTGGGGACACAAGGAGAAATGAAAAACTGTTTTTT
NA NA TRBJ1-5 TRBV6-6 CASSSTDQPQHF TGTGCCAGCAGTTCGACCGACCAGCCCCAGCATTTT
TRBD1 NA TRBJ1-1 TRBV19 CASSPQGAPTEAFF TGTGCCAGTAGCCCACAGGGGGCGCCCACTGAAGCTTTCTTT
TRBD1 NA TRBJ1-1 TRBV24-1 CATSDSTPWTGGRDTEAFF TGTGCCACCAGTGATTCAACCCCATGGACAGGGGGGAGGGACACTGAAGCTTTCTTT
NA once TRBJ2-5 TRBV19 CASSTRTLKETQYF TGTGCCAGTAGTACACGGACACTCAAAGAGACCCAGTACTTC
NA NA TRBJ2-2 TRBV5-1 CASSFLPFGQGYTGELFF TGCGCCAGCAGCTTCTTACCTTTCGGGCAGGGGTACACCGGGGAGCTGTTTTTT
NA NA TRBJ1-1 TRBV5-6 CASSSRQELNTEAFF TGTGCCAGCAGCTCCCGACAGGAGTTGAACACTGAAGCTTTCTTT
TRBD2 few TRBJ2-1 TRBV3-1/TRBV3-2 CASSGLAGDEQFF TGTGCCAGCAGTGGACTAGCGGGGGATGAGCAGTTCTTC
TRBD2 NA TRBJ2-1 TRBV5-1 CASSFIASGHLDEQFF TGCGCCAGCAGCTTCATCGCTAGCGGCCACTTGGATGAGCAGTTCTTC
TRBD1 NA TRBJ2-4 TRBV7-3 CASSTTGGGGDIQYF TGTGCCAGCAGCACTACAGGGGGCGGAGGCGACATTCAGTACTTC
TRBD1 NA TRBJ1-2 TRBV5-5 CASSPGQGRDGYTF TGTGCCAGCAGCCCGGGACAGGGGAGGGATGGCTACACCTTC